The 6 T cell receptor beta chains in this list originate from one sample, sequenced in a study of T cell changes during pregnancy in multiple sclerosis. Only in-frame clones appear in the TCRdb table, and some are missing; sequencing was by immunoSEQ multiplex PCR. The sample yields tens of thousands of clones, approximately 92% seen once. The starting material was CD4+ T cells from peripheral blood mononuclear cells, obtained after pregnancy. All receptors come from a female donor with multiple sclerosis, enrolled in a pregnancy study.

This CDR3 reads CASSPRTDVYGYTF. The CDR3 DNA is TGTGCCAGCAGCCCCCGGACAGACGTCTATGGCTACACCTTC. This chain joins TRBV9 and TRBJ1-2; tentatively, D is TRBD1 (6 bases). CDR1 SGDLS and CDR2 YYNGEE come from the germline V gene. This CDR3 spans 14 amino acids. V was shortened by 4 bases and J by 4 bases, with 14 bases between the two germline ends.

The chain links TRBV2 to TRBJ1-2; D is undetermined. This CDR3 has 15 residues. The V gene lost 4 bases and the J gene lost 7 bases, with 19 bases spanning the gap. Germline V gene sequence: CDR1 SNHLY, CDR2 FYNNEI. CDR3 nucleotides: TGTGCCAGCAGTGTCACCAACAGCTTAAGTGGTGGCTACACCTTC. Protein sequence: CASSVTNSLSGGYTF. Using reference TRBV2 and TRBJ1-2 for the parts outside the CDR3, the full variable domain is EPEVTQTPSHQVTQMGQEVILRCVPISNHLYFYWYRQILGQKVEFLVSFYNNEISEKSEIFDDQFSVERPDGSNFTLKIRSTKLEDSAMYFCASSVTNSLSGGYTFGSGTRLTVV.

This rearrangement joins TRBV5-1 to TRBJ2-2; TRBD1 is a possible D gene (8 bases). V shed 6 bases and J shed 4 bases, with 16 bases lying between them. This CDR3 has 15 residues. Germline loops: CDR1 SGHRS, CDR2 YFSETQ. DNA for the CDR3: TGCGCCAGCAACGAATACAGGGGGGGCACCGGGGAGCTGTTTTTT. Its protein product is CASNEYRGGTGELFF.

The chain is built from TRBV19 and TRBJ2-7; D gene unclear. Germline V gives CDR1 LNHDA, CDR2 SQIVND (reference sequence). The ends were cut back, 8 bases at V and 4 bases at J, with 9 bases in the middle. This CDR3 comprises 11 residues. The CDR3 loop is CASGQFYEQYF. CDR3 nucleotides: TGTGCCAGTGGGCAATTTTACGAGCAGTACTTC.

This clone came up once. This chain uses TRBV19 with TRBJ2-3; 12 nucleotides line up with TRBD1. The CDR3 is 14 amino acids. With 7 bases clipped from V and 9 bases from J, the junction kept 8 bases outside the gene matches. Germline V gene lookup returns CDR1 LNHDA and CDR2 SQIVND (reference sequence). This chain's CDR3 is CASTPRDRGRTQYF. CDR3 nucleotide sequence: TGTGCCAGTACCCCCAGGGACAGGGGGCGGACGCAGTATTTT. Full variable domain (remainder filled in from reference TRBV19 and TRBJ2-3): DGGITQSPKYLFRKEGQNVTLSCEQNLNHDAMYWYRQDPGQGLRLIYYSQIVNDFQKGDIAEGYSVSREKKESFPLTVTSAQKNPTAFYLCASTPRDRGRTQYFGPGTRLTVL.

The chain links TRBV5-1 to TRBJ2-1; D not resolved. Germline V gene lookup returns CDR1 SGHRS and CDR2 YFSETQ. Trimming shortened V by 0 bases and J by 4 bases, and 11 bases separated the two germline ends. This CDR3 comprises 15 residues. Here the CDR3 DNA reads TGCGCCAGCAGCTTGGTACAGTCTACTTACAATGAGCAGTTCTTC. As protein: CASSLVQSTYNEQFF.